This T cell receptor (beta chain) was found in a study of human thymus T cells. Study findings and constraints: Gene usage (both V and J) appeared biased in thymic and blood repertoires.

Clones were read by immunoSEQ multiplex PCR, and TCRdb kept only the in-frame ones, dropping some. In the table there are roughly 130,000 clones, over 85% of which are singletons. To note about this clone: What it recognizes is unknown.

The thymus was resected at corrective cardiac surgery. Germline-derived CDR1 and CDR2 are LGHNA and YSLEER. With V trimmed by 3 bases and J by 8 bases, 11 bases remained unmatched. The CDR3 sequence is 15 residues long. Sequenced: thymus tissue. The TCR sequence derives from a boy younger than two with a congenital heart defect but otherwise immunologically healthy. The V call is TRBV4-3, the J call TRBJ1-2; TRBD1 agrees at 8 bases. The CDR3 reads CASSHHGTGGEGYTF. CDR3 nucleotide sequence: TGCGCCAGCAGCCATCACGGGACAGGCGGTGAAGGCTACACCTTC.